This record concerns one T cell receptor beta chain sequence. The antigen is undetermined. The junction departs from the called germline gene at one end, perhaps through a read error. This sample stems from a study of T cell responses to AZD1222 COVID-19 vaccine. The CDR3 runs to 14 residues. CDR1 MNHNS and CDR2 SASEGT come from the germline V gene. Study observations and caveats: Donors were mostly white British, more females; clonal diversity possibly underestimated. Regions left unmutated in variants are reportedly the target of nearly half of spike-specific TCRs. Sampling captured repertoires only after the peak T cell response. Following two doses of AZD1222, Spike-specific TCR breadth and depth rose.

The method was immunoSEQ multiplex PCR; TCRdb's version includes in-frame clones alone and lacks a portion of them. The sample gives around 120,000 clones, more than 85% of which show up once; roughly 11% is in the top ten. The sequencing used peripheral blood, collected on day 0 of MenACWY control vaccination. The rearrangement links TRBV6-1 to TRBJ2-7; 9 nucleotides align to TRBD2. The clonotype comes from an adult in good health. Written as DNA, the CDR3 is TGTGCCAGCAGCGAAGCGGGAGGAAGCTACGAGCAGTACTTC. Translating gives CASSEAGGSYEQYF.